This T cell receptor beta chain was sequenced during a study of T cells in localized non-small cell lung cancer. Assay used: immunoSEQ multiplex PCR; TCRdb lists only in-frame clones, some missing. This table holds some 25,000 clones, under 95% found once. The CDR3 runs to 14 residues. Germline V lookup: CDR1 SGHNT, CDR2 YYREEE (reference sequence). V shed 0 bases and J shed 5 bases, with 11 bases lying between them. The chain is built from TRBV5-4 and TRBJ1-2; no clear D. This specimen consisted of peripheral blood, obtained before any cancer treatment. The sequence came from a female donor at least 60 years old with stage II squamous cell lung carcinoma. The DNA for the CDR3 is TGTGCCAGCAGCTTGGAAGGGCTGGGGTATGGCTACACCTTC. Amino acid sequence: CASSLEGLGYGYTF.